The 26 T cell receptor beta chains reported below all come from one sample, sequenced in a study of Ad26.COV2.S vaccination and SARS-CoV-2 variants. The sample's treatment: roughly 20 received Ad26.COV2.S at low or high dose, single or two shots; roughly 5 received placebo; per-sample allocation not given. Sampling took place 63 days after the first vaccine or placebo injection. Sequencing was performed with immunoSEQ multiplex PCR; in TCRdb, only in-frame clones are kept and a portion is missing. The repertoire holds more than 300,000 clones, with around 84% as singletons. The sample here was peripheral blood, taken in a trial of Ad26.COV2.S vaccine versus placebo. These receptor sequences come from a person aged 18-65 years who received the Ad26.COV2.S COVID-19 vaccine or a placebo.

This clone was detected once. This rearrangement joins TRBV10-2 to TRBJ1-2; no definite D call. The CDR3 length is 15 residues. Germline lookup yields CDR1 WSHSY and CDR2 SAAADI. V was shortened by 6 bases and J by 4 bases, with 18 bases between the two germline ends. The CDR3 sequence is CASRSTYLGPYGYTF. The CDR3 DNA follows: TGCGCCAGCAGATCCACTTACTTAGGACCCTATGGCTACACCTTC.

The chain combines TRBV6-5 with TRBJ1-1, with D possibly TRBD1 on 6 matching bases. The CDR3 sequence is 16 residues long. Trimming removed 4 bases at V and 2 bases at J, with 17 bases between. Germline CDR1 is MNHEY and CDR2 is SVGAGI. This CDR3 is CASSSPPGHTNTEAFF. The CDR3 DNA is TGTGCCAGCAGTTCGCCGCCGGGACACACTAACACTGAAGCTTTCTTT.

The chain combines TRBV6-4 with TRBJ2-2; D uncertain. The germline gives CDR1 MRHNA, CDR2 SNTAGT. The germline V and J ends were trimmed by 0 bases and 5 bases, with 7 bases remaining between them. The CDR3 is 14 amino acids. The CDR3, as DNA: TGTGCCAGCAGTGACTCTGAGGAAACCGGGGAGCTGTTTTTT. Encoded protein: CASSDSEETGELFF.

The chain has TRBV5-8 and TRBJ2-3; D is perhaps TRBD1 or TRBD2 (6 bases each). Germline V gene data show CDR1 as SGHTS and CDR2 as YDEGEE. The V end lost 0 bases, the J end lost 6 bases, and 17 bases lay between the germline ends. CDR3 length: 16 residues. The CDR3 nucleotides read TGTGCCAGCAGCTTGGCCGGGACCGTAGGGGGGGATACGCAGTATTTT. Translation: CASSLAGTVGGDTQYF.

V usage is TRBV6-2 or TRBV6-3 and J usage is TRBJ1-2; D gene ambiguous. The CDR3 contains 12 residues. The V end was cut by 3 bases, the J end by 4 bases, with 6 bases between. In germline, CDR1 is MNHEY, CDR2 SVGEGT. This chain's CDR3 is CASSYLLYGYTF. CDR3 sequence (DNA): TGTGCCAGCAGTTATCTCCTCTATGGCTACACCTTC.

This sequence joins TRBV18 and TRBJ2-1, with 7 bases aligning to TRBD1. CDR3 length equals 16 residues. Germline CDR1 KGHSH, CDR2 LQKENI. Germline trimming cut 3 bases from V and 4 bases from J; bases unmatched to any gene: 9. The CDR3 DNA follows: TGTGCCAGCTCACCGGCTACAGGGGAGCCTTACAATGAGCAGTTCTTC. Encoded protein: CASSPATGEPYNEQFF.

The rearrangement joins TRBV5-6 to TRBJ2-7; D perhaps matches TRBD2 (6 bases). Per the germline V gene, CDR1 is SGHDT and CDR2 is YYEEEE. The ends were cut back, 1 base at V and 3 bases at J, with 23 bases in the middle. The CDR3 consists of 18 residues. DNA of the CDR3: TGTGCCAGCAGCTTGTGGCCATCGGGACTCCCAGTTCTCTACGAGCAGTACTTC. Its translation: CASSLWPSGLPVLYEQYF.

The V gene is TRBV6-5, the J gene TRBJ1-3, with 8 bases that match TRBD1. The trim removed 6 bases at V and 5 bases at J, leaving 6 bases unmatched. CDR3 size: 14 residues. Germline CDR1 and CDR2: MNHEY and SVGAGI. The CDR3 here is CASRPTGERNTIYF. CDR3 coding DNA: TGTGCCAGCAGACCGACAGGGGAGAGAAACACCATATATTTT.

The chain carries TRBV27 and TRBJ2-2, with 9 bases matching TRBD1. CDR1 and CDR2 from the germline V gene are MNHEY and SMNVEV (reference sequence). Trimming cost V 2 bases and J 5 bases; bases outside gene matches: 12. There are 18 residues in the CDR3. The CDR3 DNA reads TGTGCCAGCAGTTTAGAAGGGCCGGGACAGGGTTGGACCGGGGAGCTGTTTTTT. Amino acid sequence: CASSLEGPGQGWTGELFF.

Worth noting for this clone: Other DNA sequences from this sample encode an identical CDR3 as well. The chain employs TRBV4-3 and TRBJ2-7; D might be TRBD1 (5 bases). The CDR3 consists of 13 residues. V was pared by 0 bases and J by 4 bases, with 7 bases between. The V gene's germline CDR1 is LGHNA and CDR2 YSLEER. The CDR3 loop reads CASSQDRGYEQYF. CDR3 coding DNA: TGCGCCAGCAGCCAAGATAGGGGTTACGAGCAGTACTTC.

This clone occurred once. Written as DNA, the CDR3 is TGTGCCAGCAGCTTAGGACAGGGGAGTACCTACGAGCAGTACTTC. It yields the protein CASSLGQGSTYEQYF. The chain is built from TRBV11-1 and TRBJ2-7, with TRBD1 matching 8 bases. J was trimmed by 2 bases and V by 1 base; bases with no gene match: 4. CDR3 length: 15 amino acids. Germline V gives CDR1 SGHAT, CDR2 FQDESV (reference sequence).

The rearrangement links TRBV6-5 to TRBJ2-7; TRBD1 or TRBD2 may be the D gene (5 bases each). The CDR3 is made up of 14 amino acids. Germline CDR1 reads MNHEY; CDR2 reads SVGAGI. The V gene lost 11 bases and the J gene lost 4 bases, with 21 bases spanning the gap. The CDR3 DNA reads TGTGCCTCCCAAAGGGGCCTGGGAGCATACGAGCAGTACTTC. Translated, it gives CASQRGLGAYEQYF.

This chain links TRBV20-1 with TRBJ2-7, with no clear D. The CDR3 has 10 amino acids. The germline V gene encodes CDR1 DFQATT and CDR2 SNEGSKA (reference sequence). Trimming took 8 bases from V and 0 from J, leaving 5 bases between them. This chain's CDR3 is CSLSSYEQYF. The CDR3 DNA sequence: TGCAGTCTCTCCTCCTACGAGCAGTACTTC.

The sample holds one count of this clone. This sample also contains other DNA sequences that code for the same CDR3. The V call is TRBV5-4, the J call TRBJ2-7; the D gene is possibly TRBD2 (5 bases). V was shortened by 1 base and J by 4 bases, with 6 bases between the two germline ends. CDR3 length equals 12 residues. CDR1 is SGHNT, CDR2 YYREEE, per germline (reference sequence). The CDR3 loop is CASSLRGYEQYF. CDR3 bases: TGTGCCAGCAGCTTGCGGGGTTACGAGCAGTACTTC.

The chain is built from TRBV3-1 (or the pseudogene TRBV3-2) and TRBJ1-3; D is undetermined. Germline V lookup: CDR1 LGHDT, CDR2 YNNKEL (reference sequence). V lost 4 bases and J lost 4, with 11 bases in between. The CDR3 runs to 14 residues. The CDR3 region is CASSPQSGGNTIYF. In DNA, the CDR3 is TGTGCCAGCAGCCCTCAGTCGGGGGGAAACACCATATATTTT.

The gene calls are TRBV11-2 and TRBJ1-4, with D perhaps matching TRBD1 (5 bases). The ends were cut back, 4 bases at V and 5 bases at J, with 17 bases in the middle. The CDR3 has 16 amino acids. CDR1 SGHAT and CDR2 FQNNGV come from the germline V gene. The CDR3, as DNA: TGTGCCAGCAGCTCATACTCGACAGCTCGAAATGAAAAACTGTTTTTT. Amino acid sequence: CASSSYSTARNEKLFF.

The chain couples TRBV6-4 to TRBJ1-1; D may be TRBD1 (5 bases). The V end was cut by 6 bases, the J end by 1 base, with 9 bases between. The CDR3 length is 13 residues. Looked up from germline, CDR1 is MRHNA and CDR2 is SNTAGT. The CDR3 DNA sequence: TGTGCCAGCAGAAAGACAGCGAACACTGAAGCTTTCTTT. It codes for CASRKTANTEAFF.

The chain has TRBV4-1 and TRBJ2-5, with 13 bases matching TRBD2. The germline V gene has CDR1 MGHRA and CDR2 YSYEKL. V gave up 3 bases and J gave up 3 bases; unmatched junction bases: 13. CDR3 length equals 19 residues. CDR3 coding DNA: TGCGCCAGCAGCCATCGGCGGACTAGCGGGGGCCTCGAGGAAGAGACCCAGTACTTC. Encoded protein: CASSHRRTSGGLEEETQYF.

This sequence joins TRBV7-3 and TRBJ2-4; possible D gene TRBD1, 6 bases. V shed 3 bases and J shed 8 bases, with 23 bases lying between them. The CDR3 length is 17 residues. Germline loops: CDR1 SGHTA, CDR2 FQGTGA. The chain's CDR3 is CASSLDGPTGIRDIQYF. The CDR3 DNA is TGTGCCAGCAGCTTGGACGGCCCCACAGGGATTCGAGACATTCAGTACTTC.

The CDR3 spells CASSYSSGGQETQYF. The CDR3 DNA reads as TGTGCCAGCAGCTACTCTAGCGGGGGGCAAGAGACCCAGTACTTC. The chain joins TRBV7-2 to TRBJ2-5; 11 nucleotides align to TRBD2. The CDR3 spans 15 residues. V gave up 4 bases and J gave up 2 bases; unmatched junction bases: 3. In germline, CDR1 is SGHTA, CDR2 FQGNSA.

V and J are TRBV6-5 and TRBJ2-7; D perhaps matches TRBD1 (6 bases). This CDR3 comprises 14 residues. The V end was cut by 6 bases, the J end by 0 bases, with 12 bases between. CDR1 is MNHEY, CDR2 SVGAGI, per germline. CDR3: CASSRRDISYEQYF. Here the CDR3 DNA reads TGTGCCAGCAGCCGCCGGGACATCTCCTACGAGCAGTACTTC.

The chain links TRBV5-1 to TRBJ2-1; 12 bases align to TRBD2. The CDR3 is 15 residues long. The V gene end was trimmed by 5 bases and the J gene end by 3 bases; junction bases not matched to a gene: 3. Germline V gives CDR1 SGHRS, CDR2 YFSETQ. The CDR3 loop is CASSPTSGGYNEQFF. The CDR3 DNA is TGCGCCAGCAGTCCGACTAGCGGGGGCTACAATGAGCAGTTCTTC.

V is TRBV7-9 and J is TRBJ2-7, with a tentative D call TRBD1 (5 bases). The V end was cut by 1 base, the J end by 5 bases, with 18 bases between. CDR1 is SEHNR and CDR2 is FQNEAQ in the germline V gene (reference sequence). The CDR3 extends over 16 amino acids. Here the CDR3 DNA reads TGTGCCAGCAGCTTAGGGCAGAGCGTAGGGGCCCACGAGCAGTACTTC. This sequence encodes CASSLGQSVGAHEQYF.

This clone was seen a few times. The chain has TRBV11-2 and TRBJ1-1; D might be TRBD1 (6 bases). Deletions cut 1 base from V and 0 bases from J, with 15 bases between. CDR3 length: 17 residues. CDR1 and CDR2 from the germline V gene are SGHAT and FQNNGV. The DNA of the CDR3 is TGTGCCAGCAGCTTAGGGGGGGGCAGGAGTTTGAACACTGAAGCTTTCTTT. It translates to CASSLGGGRSLNTEAFF.

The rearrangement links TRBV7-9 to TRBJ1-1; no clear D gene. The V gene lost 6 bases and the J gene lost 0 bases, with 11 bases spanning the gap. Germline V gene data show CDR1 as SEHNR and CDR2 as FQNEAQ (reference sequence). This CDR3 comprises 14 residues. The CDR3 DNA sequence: TGTGCCAGCAGTGCACAGTTCATGAACACTGAAGCTTTCTTT. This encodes CASSAQFMNTEAFF.

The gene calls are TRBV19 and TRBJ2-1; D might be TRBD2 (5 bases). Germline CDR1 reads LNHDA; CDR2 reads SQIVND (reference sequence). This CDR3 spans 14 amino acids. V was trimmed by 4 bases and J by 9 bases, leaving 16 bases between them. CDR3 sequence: CASSTGMGVGEQFF. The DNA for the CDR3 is TGTGCCAGTAGTACGGGGATGGGTGTGGGTGAGCAGTTCTTC. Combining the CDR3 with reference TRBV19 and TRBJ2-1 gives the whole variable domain DGGITQSPKYLFRKEGQNVTLSCEQNLNHDAMYWYRQDPGQGLRLIYYSQIVNDFQKGDIAEGYSVSREKKESFPLTVTSAQKNPTAFYLCASSTGMGVGEQFFGPGTRLTVL.